What follows are 27 T cell receptor beta chains derived from one specimen sequenced in a study of cytomegalovirus exposure and HLA in healthy donors. Amplification used 60 Vbeta primers and 13 Jbeta primers. Method: immunoSEQ multiplex PCR; TCRdb's copy keeps in-frame clones and lacks some. Here the sample spans roughly 150,000 clones, more than 80% being singletons. The specimen sequenced was PBMCs. The receptors here all came from a woman in her forties in good health and CMV-seropositive.

CDR3 sequence (DNA): TGTGCCAGCCGGGACAGGGGGGGAGGGACTGAAGCTTTCTTT. Encoded protein: CASRDRGGGTEAFF. V usage is TRBV28 and J usage is TRBJ1-1, with 11 bases that match TRBD1. The CDR3 totals 14 residues. After removal of 8 bases from V and 5 bases from J, the junction contained 7 bases not matched to a gene. Germline V gene lookup returns CDR1 MDHEN and CDR2 SYDVKM. The whole variable domain, remainder taken from reference TRBV28 and TRBJ1-1, is DVKVTQSSRYLVKRTGEKVFLECVQDMDHENMFWYRQDPGLGLRLIYFSYDVKMKEKGDIPEGYSVSREKKERFSLILESASTNQTSMYLCASRDRGGGTEAFFGQGTRLTVV.

This clone was seen a single time. This chain uses TRBV12-5 with TRBJ2-2; 8 nucleotides match TRBD2. The V and J ends lost 2 bases and 2 bases, in that order; junction bases with no gene match: 1. CDR1 LGHNT and CDR2 FRNRAP come from the germline V gene. There are 15 residues in the CDR3. CDR3: CASGLTSGNTGELFF. CDR3 sequence (DNA): TGTGCTAGTGGTTTGACTAGCGGTAACACCGGGGAGCTGTTTTTT.

This clone was found a few times. The chain links TRBV5-1 to TRBJ2-7, with 8 bases aligning to TRBD2. The germline V gene has CDR1 SGHRS and CDR2 YFSETQ. The V gene end was trimmed by 4 bases and the J gene end by 0 bases; junction bases not matched to a gene: 6. The CDR3 runs to 15 residues. The CDR3 loop is CASSPNSGVSYEQYF. In nucleotides, the CDR3 is TGCGCCAGCAGCCCGAATAGCGGGGTCTCCTACGAGCAGTACTTC. Full variable domain (outside the CDR3, taken from reference TRBV5-1 and TRBJ2-7): KAGVTQTPRYLIKTRGQQVTLSCSPISGHRSVSWYQQTPGQGLQFLFEYFSETQRNKGNFPGRFSGRQFSNSRSEMNVSTLELGDSALYLCASSPNSGVSYEQYFGPGTRLTVT.

The chain couples TRBV29-1 to TRBJ2-6, with TRBD1 matching over 9 bases. The germline gives CDR1 SQVTM, CDR2 ANQGSEA. This CDR3 spans 16 amino acids. Losses at the gene ends were 2 bases for V and 4 bases for J; bases not matched to a gene: 6. The CDR3, as DNA: TGCAGCGTTGAATTGGGACAGGGACTCGGGGCCAACGTCCTGACTTTC. It codes for CSVELGQGLGANVLTF.

This clone has only one observation. This chain links TRBV7-8 with TRBJ2-4, with a tentative D call TRBD2 (6 bases). Deletions cut 3 bases from V and 4 bases from J, with 13 bases between. CDR3 length: 15 amino acids. CDR1 is SGHVS, CDR2 FQNEAQ, per germline. CDR3 DNA sequence: TGTGCCAGCAGCTTTAGATGGGGGACTAAAAACATTCAGTACTTC. Translated: CASSFRWGTKNIQYF.

This chain joins TRBV28 and TRBJ1-4, with 7 bases that match TRBD1. With V trimmed by 9 bases and J by 7 bases, 5 bases remained unmatched. The CDR3 is 12 residues long. CDR1 and CDR2 (germline): MDHEN, SYDVKM. CDR3 nucleotides: TGTGCCAGTGGGACAGCAATTGAAAAACTGTTTTTT. Translation: CASGTAIEKLFF.

This sequence joins TRBV6-6 and TRBJ1-2; 8 bases align to TRBD1. Trimming at V came to 6 bases and at J to 4 bases, leaving 10 bases not matched to a gene. Per the germline V gene, CDR1 is MNHNY and CDR2 is SVGAGI (reference sequence). This CDR3 has 15 residues. The CDR3 region has the DNA TGTGCCAGCAGCCTCGACAGGGGCCCCCTCTATGGCTACACCTTC. Its translation: CASSLDRGPLYGYTF.

V gene TRBV5-4 combines with J gene TRBJ2-5; 9 bases fit TRBD1. The V gene end was trimmed by 4 bases and the J gene end by 4 bases; junction bases not matched to a gene: 14. The CDR3 is made up of 17 amino acids. The germline gives CDR1 SGHNT, CDR2 YYREEE (reference sequence). In DNA, the CDR3 is TGTGCCAGCAGCCCTAAAATAGGACAGGGGTCAGGAGAGACCCAGTACTTC. This gives the protein CASSPKIGQGSGETQYF.

V gene TRBV28 combines with J gene TRBJ2-5; 9 nucleotides match TRBD1. Germline V gene lookup returns CDR1 MDHEN and CDR2 SYDVKM. There are 16 residues in the CDR3. Trimming took 5 bases from V and 1 from J; bases not matched to a gene: 8. CDR3 amino acids: CASSTQPTGGQETQYF. CDR3 DNA sequence: TGTGCCAGCAGTACGCAACCGACAGGGGGCCAAGAGACCCAGTACTTC. The full variable domain, its missing parts supplied by reference TRBV28 and TRBJ2-5, is DVKVTQSSRYLVKRTGEKVFLECVQDMDHENMFWYRQDPGLGLRLIYFSYDVKMKEKGDIPEGYSVSREKKERFSLILESASTNQTSMYLCASSTQPTGGQETQYFGPGTRLLVL.

In its sample, this clone was seen many times. V is TRBV10-1 and J is TRBJ1-1; D unresolved. Per the germline V gene, CDR1 is WNHNN and CDR2 is SYGVQD (reference sequence). The V gene lost 4 bases and the J gene lost 2 bases, with 8 bases spanning the gap. The CDR3 has 13 amino acids. The CDR3 DNA sequence: TGCGCCAGCAGTGCCCGGGAAAACACTGAAGCTTTCTTT. It codes for CASSARENTEAFF.

CDR3 nucleotides: TGTGCCAGCAGGGGCAGGGGTTCAGATACGCAGTATTTT. It codes for CASRGRGSDTQYF. This chain connects TRBV5-6 to TRBJ2-3, with D maybe TRBD1 (6 bases). This CDR3 is built from 13 residues. The V gene lost 5 bases and the J gene lost 4 bases, with 11 bases spanning the gap. Germline CDR1 reads SGHDT; CDR2 reads YYEEEE.

The chain couples TRBV2 to TRBJ2-1; 10 bases are shared with TRBD2. Germline V gene data show CDR1 as SNHLY and CDR2 as FYNNEI. The CDR3 is made up of 16 amino acids. Germline trimming cut 3 bases from V and 6 bases from J; bases unmatched to any gene: 8. As DNA, the CDR3 is TGTGCCAGCAGTGACAGAGCGGGGGGGCCCGGCAATGAGCAGTTCTTC. This translates into CASSDRAGGPGNEQFF.

The chain links TRBV28 to TRBJ1-3; D is uncertain. Deletions cut 2 bases from V and 0 bases from J, with 5 bases between. Germline V gene lookup returns CDR1 MDHEN and CDR2 SYDVKM. The CDR3 sequence is 14 residues long. The CDR3, as DNA: TGTGCCAGCAGTTTACTAGGCTCTGGAAACACCATATATTTT. It codes for CASSLLGSGNTIYF.

The chain carries TRBV27 and TRBJ2-5, with D possibly matching TRBD2 (6 bases). The DNA end favors TRBJ2-7, so the J call may be wrong. Germline values: CDR1 MNHEY, CDR2 SMNVEV (reference sequence). This CDR3 is 16 amino acids long. CDR3 DNA: TGTGCCAGCAGTTTATCTGAGCGGGCCCAATCCTACGAGCAGTACTTC. The encoded protein is CASSLSERAQSYEQYF.

This chain joins TRBV18 and TRBJ1-6, with 7 bases identical to TRBD1. The CDR3 is made up of 13 amino acids. Germline trimming cut 5 bases from V and 10 bases from J; bases unmatched to any gene: 5. CDR1 and CDR2 from the germline V gene are KGHSH and LQKENI. The chain's CDR3 is CASSSETGSPLHF. In DNA form, the CDR3 reads TGTGCCAGCTCATCAGAGACAGGGTCACCCCTCCACTTT.

The rearrangement joins TRBV11-2 to TRBJ2-6; D is undetermined. Germline V gene lookup returns CDR1 SGHAT and CDR2 FQNNGV. The CDR3 is made up of 15 amino acids. Trimming took off 5 bases at V and 0 bases at J, with 8 bases between the two ends. CDR3 DNA: TGTGCCAGCAGCGTACTTAGCTCTGGGGCCAACGTCCTGACTTTC. It encodes CASSVLSSGANVLTF.

The V and J genes are TRBV18 and TRBJ1-1; 7 bases are a match to TRBD1. V lost 6 bases, J lost 4 bases, and 14 bases stayed unmatched. This CDR3 contains 16 residues. Germline CDR1 reads KGHSH; CDR2 reads LQKENI. CDR3 coding DNA: TGTGCCAGCTCCCGAAATGGACAGGTGGCCGGCACTGAAGCTTTCTTT. Residues: CASSRNGQVAGTEAFF. The variable domain in full, completed from reference TRBV18 and TRBJ1-1, reads NAGVMQNPRHLVRRRGQEARLRCSPMKGHSHVYWYRQLPEEGLKFMVYLQKENIIDESGMPKERFSAEFPKEGPSILRIQQVVRGDSAAYFCASSRNGQVAGTEAFFGQGTRLTVV.

The chain uses TRBV5-8 and TRBJ1-6; D is perhaps TRBD1 (6 bases). The CDR3 length is 15 residues. The V and J ends lost 5 bases and 8 bases respectively, with 17 bases between them. CDR1 and CDR2 from the germline V gene are SGHTS and YDEGEE. The CDR3 is CASSFSRGMDSPLHF. CDR3 DNA: TGTGCCAGCAGTTTTAGCAGGGGAATGGATTCACCCCTCCACTTT.

The chain couples TRBV7-6 to TRBJ2-7, with a weak D call TRBD1 (6 bases). Germline loops: CDR1 SGHVS, CDR2 FNYEAQ. This CDR3 has 14 residues. V was cut by 5 bases and J by 3 bases, with 14 bases left in between. The CDR3 reads CASSQGHQGYEQYF. CDR3 DNA sequence: TGTGCCAGCAGCCAGGGACATCAGGGCTACGAGCAGTACTTC.

This chain links TRBV5-4 with TRBJ2-3, with 10 nucleotides matching TRBD2. Germline CDR1 is SGHNT and CDR2 is YYREEE (reference sequence). The CDR3 spans 17 residues. V lost 4 bases, J lost 1 base, and 9 bases stayed unmatched. As DNA, the CDR3 is TGTGCCAGCAGCCTCTATAAAGCGGGGGGGCGCACAGATACGCAGTATTTT. Protein product: CASSLYKAGGRTDTQYF.

A note on this clone: A junction end diverges from the germline sequence, so it may reflect a read error. The chain joins TRBV7-9 to TRBJ1-1, with D unresolved. This CDR3 is 12 amino acids long. The germline CDR1 and CDR2 sequences are SEHNR and FQNEAQ (reference sequence). For the CDR3, the DNA is TGTTCCAGCAGCTTAGCCGGCACTGAAGCTTTCTTT. This encodes CSSSLAGTEAFF.

This clone has a single count. The chain uses TRBV6-5 and TRBJ1-5, with a weak D call TRBD1 (5 bases). This CDR3 region has 12 residues. The ends were cut back, 6 bases at V and 6 bases at J, with 9 bases in the middle. CDR1 is MNHEY, CDR2 SVGAGI, per germline. The CDR3 DNA is TGTGCCAGCAGCGGAAGGGGTCAGCCCCAGCATTTT. As protein: CASSGRGQPQHF.

The chain is built from TRBV15 and TRBJ1-4; TRBD1 might be the D (6 bases). CDR3 size: 15 residues. Trimming removed 0 bases at V and 3 bases at J, with 8 bases between. Germline values: CDR1 LNHNV, CDR2 YYDKDF (reference sequence). The CDR3 nucleotides read TGTGCCACCAGCAGAGATTCAGGGGCTAATGAAAAACTGTTTTTT. Encoded protein: CATSRDSGANEKLFF.

This sequence joins TRBV7-2 and TRBJ2-1; tentative D call: TRBD1 (5 bases). Germline values: CDR1 SGHTA, CDR2 FQGNSA. The CDR3 length is 14 residues. V was pared by 5 bases and J by 5 bases, with 13 bases between. The CDR3 coding sequence is TGTGCCAGCAGCCTACGGGCAGGGAACAATGAGCAGTTCTTC. It codes for CASSLRAGNNEQFF.

The count of this clone is one. The rearrangement links TRBV27 to TRBJ2-7; 10 nucleotides line up with TRBD2. Per the germline V gene, CDR1 is MNHEY and CDR2 is SMNVEV (reference sequence). V dropped 6 bases and J dropped 3; count of bases not matched to a gene: 5. The CDR3 totals 14 residues. The CDR3 nucleotides are TGTGCCAGCAGCCCTAGCGGGGGAAACTACGAGCAGTACTTC. This codes for CASSPSGGNYEQYF.

The V and J genes are TRBV30 and TRBJ1-2, with 9 positions matching TRBD1. CDR3 length: 14 amino acids. Losses at the gene ends were 4 bases for V and 7 bases for J; bases not matched to a gene: 10. Per germline, CDR1 GTSNPN and CDR2 SVGIG (reference sequence). The CDR3 DNA is TGTGCCTGGACCACCGGGACAGGGAAGGGTGGCTACACCTTC. It codes for CAWTTGTGKGGYTF. The complete variable domain, with remaining parts taken from reference TRBV30 and TRBJ1-2, reads SQTIHQWPATLVQPVGSPLSLECTVEGTSNPNLYWYRQAAGRGLQLLFYSVGIGQISSEVPQNLSASRPQDRQFILSSKKLLLSDSGFYLCAWTTGTGKGGYTFGSGTRLTVV.

The chain is built from TRBV29-1 and TRBJ2-5; 10 nucleotides match TRBD1. Trimming cost V 6 bases and J 4 bases; bases outside gene matches: 5. The CDR3 totals 13 residues. Looked up from germline, CDR1 is SQVTM and CDR2 is ANQGSEA. The CDR3 sequence is CSVKGQGIETQYF. The CDR3 region has the DNA TGCAGCGTCAAGGGACAGGGGATAGAGACCCAGTACTTC. Full variable domain (outside the CDR3, taken from reference TRBV29-1 and TRBJ2-5): SAVISQKPSRDICQRGTSLTIQCQVDSQVTMMFWYRQQPGQSLTLIATANQGSEATYESGFVIDKFPISRPNLTFSTLTVSNMSPEDSSIYLCSVKGQGIETQYFGPGTRLLVL.